This T cell receptor beta chain emerged from a study of blood T cell repertoires in COVID-19. Study information: Acute and convalescent COVID-19 specimens originated in the United States, Italy and Spain. In each case, the material was cDNA or gDNA derived from T cells, B-cell-depleted T cells, or PBMCs.

Trimming took off 5 bases at V and 1 base at J, with 14 bases between the two ends. This CDR3 is 15 amino acids long. Per germline, CDR1 MNHEY and CDR2 SMNVEV (reference sequence). Authors' processing steps: From reference gene primer amplification, estimates of nucleated cell counts were derived. Profiling relied on immunoSEQ multiplex PCR, and the TCRdb table lists in-frame clones only, not all of them. V and J calls plus clone size are reproduced from that table; the DNA served to infer D and trimming. The data contain 200,000 to 250,000 clones, approximately 91% of them seen just once; the ten biggest clones take up less than 3%.

Sequencing was done on a sample of peripheral blood. The sequence was obtained from a woman aged 55-69 years with acute or convalescent COVID-19. The rearrangement joins TRBV27 to TRBJ2-5; D might be TRBD1 (6 bases). The CDR3 DNA is TGTGCCAGCAGTCCATCAGGGGCCCTCCAAGAGACCCAGTACTTC. Protein product: CASSPSGALQETQYF.